Presented here are 12 T cell receptor beta chains from one specimen sequenced in a study of cytomegalovirus exposure and HLA in healthy donors. 60 Vbeta and 13 Jbeta primers were used in PCR. The repertoire was sequenced with immunoSEQ multiplex PCR; TCRdb's copy has only in-frame clones and lacks some. The sample yields about 140,000 clones, 76% seen once. Sequencing was carried out using PBMCs. The origin of the receptors is a man aged 35 to 55 in good health and CMV-seronegative.

The rearrangement links TRBV7-9 to TRBJ1-5, with a weak D call TRBD1 (5 bases). Trimming stripped 5 bases from V and 2 bases from J, with 25 bases between. Germline CDR1 reads SEHNR; CDR2 reads FQNEAQ (reference sequence). CDR3 length equals 19 residues. CDR3 sequence (DNA): TGTGCCAGCAGCCCCCAGCAGGGAGGGTACTGGATTGGCAATCAGCCCCAGCATTTT. Protein sequence: CASSPQQGGYWIGNQPQHF.

This chain links TRBV7-3 with TRBJ2-3; no reliable D call. This CDR3 contains 12 residues. Germline assignment: CDR1 SGHTA and CDR2 FQGTGA. Trimming took 2 bases from V and 4 from J, leaving 4 bases between them. The CDR3 DNA reads TGTGCCAGCAGCTTAGGAGCAGATACGCAGTATTTT. Encoded protein: CASSLGADTQYF.

The chain combines TRBV5-5 with TRBJ2-7; 9 nucleotides line up with TRBD2. The length of the CDR3 is 15 residues. Trimming at V came to 6 bases and at J to 1 base, leaving 8 bases not matched to a gene. CDR1 is SGHKS, CDR2 YYEKEE, per germline (reference sequence). The CDR3, as DNA: TGTGCCAGCACCCCCCCGCGGGGGGGGTCCTACGAGCAGTACTTC. Its protein product is CASTPPRGGSYEQYF. The full variable domain, with the rest looked up from reference TRBV5-5 and TRBJ2-7, is DAGVTQSPTHLIKTRGQQVTLRCSPISGHKSVSWYQQVLGQGPQFIFQYYEKEERGRGNFPDRFSARQFPNYSSELNVNALLLGDSALYLCASTPPRGGSYEQYFGPGTRLTVT.

The chain uses TRBV4-3 and TRBJ1-1; perhaps TRBD1 as D (5 bases). V was cut by 4 bases and J by 1 base, with 10 bases left in between. This CDR3 contains 14 residues. The germline gives CDR1 LGHNA, CDR2 YSLEER. CDR3 nucleotides: TGCGCCAGCAGCCGGAAGACAGAGAACACTGAAGCTTTCTTT. Its translation is CASSRKTENTEAFF.

This clone was seen only once. The J gene is TRBJ2-7, the V gene TRBV10-1; the D gene is possibly TRBD2 (6 bases). V was trimmed by 5 bases and J by 3 bases, leaving 14 bases between them. The germline V gene has CDR1 WNHNN and CDR2 SYGVQD (reference sequence). This CDR3 has 14 residues. CDR3 protein: CASSPSSEGYEQYF. The CDR3 DNA reads as TGCGCCAGCAGTCCATCCTCGGAGGGCTACGAGCAGTACTTC.

V usage is TRBV30 and J usage is TRBJ2-5; D uncertain. The J call may be wrong; the DNA end is better matched by TRBJ2-7. Germline loops: CDR1 GTSNPN, CDR2 SVGIG (reference sequence). This CDR3 comprises 12 residues. The CDR3 sequence: CAWSAFQYEQYF. The CDR3 nucleotides are TGTGCCTGGAGTGCCTTTCAATACGAGCAGTACTTC.

V gene TRBV14 combines with J gene TRBJ1-2; 8 nucleotides agree with TRBD1. Germline assignment: CDR1 SGHDN and CDR2 FVKESK. The J segment lost 7 bases and the V segment lost 2 bases, leaving 9 bases of the junction unmatched. The CDR3 has 15 amino acids. Written as DNA, the CDR3 is TGTGCCAGCAGCCAAACGGTCACAGGGGGTGGTGGCTACACCTTC. Protein product: CASSQTVTGGGGYTF.

The chain links TRBV7-6 to TRBJ1-2; possible D gene TRBD1, 5 bases. This CDR3 is 13 amino acids long. The V gene lost 5 bases and the J gene lost 5 bases, with 12 bases spanning the gap. Germline V gene lookup returns CDR1 SGHVS and CDR2 FNYEAQ. Written as DNA, the CDR3 is TGTGCCAGCAGCCCTAGGGGAAGATATGGCTACACCTTC. Its protein is CASSPRGRYGYTF.

The CDR3 DNA sequence: TGTGCCAGCAGCCATAATTTGGGACTAGCGGGACCCTACGAGCAGTACTTC. It encodes CASSHNLGLAGPYEQYF. The chain joins TRBV7-9 to TRBJ2-7; 13 bases match TRBD2. CDR3 size: 17 residues. Germline-derived CDR1 and CDR2 are SEHNR and FQNEAQ (reference sequence). Trimming took 5 bases from V and 2 from J; bases not matched to a gene: 9.

The V gene is TRBV12-1, the J gene TRBJ2-2; the D segment call TRBD1 is taken from the table without a DNA check. TRBV12-1 is labeled a pseudogene. The CDR3 runs to 18 residues. CDR3 in DNA: TGTGCCAGCAGCTTTGATTATTGGGGCAGAGCGAACACCGGGGAGCTGTTTTTT. Amino acid sequence: CASSFDYWGRANTGELFF.

V usage is TRBV19 and J usage is TRBJ1-5, with 7 nucleotides matching TRBD1. V dropped 2 bases and J dropped 0; count of bases not matched to a gene: 7. CDR3 length: 17 residues. Germline CDR1 LNHDA, CDR2 SQIVND (reference sequence). CDR3 amino acids: CASSIIGGSYSNQPQHF. CDR3 in DNA: TGTGCCAGTAGTATAATAGGGGGCAGTTATAGCAATCAGCCCCAGCATTTT.

The rearrangement uses TRBV11-2 and TRBJ2-5; D possibly corresponds to TRBD1 (5 bases). Between the trimmed V and J ends, which lost 0 bases and 5 bases, there was a span of 16 bases. This CDR3 is 16 amino acids long. Germline assignment: CDR1 SGHAT and CDR2 FQNNGV. CDR3 bases: TGTGCCAGCAGCTTAGAAGCGTTAGGGGCCCAGGAGACCCAGTACTTC. Translated, it gives CASSLEALGAQETQYF.